These 26 T cell receptor beta chains were sequenced from one sample in a study of T-cell memory formation after mild COVID-19 (dated by TCRdb to about 2021). The method was 5' RACE. The sequencing machine was an Illumina NovaSeq 6000. TCRdb ran its own pipeline on the public reads, namely fastp trimming at Q25 and MiXCR clone calling, and kept in-frame beta chains. Every distinct CDR3 protein forms one entry, paired with its most common genes and DNA. This sample holds fewer than 350,000 distinct CDR3 sequences; roughly an eighth were observed only once. Jointly, the top ten make up roughly a fifth of the sample. The sequenced sample consisted of PBMCs or a T cell subset sorted from them (not recorded which). These receptor sequences come from a man between 18 and 35 years old who had mild COVID-19 (a few samples of this study predate the infection). The sample titles of this study are shuffled in the database, so cell type and time point are left out; the donor was told from shared clones.

There are many counts of this clonotype. V is TRBV5-1 and J is TRBJ2-3; 12 nucleotides agree with TRBD2. Germline V CDR1 and CDR2: SGHRS, YFSETQ. This CDR3 region has 14 residues. Trimming at V came to 4 bases and at J to 6 bases, leaving 3 bases not matched to a gene. CDR3 bases: TGCGCCAGCAGCCCGGGACTAGCGGGCGATACGCAGTATTTT. It codes for CASSPGLAGDTQYF.

The table lists this clonotype with many counts. The rearrangement joins TRBV7-3 to TRBJ2-2; D is undetermined. Per germline, CDR1 SGHTA and CDR2 FQGTGA. Trimming stripped 5 bases from V and 3 bases from J, with 7 bases between. This CDR3 has 13 residues. In nucleotides, the CDR3 is TGTGCCAGCAGCCTTAGTTACACCGGGGAGCTGTTTTTT. Translating it yields CASSLSYTGELFF. The entire variable domain, with the rest obtained from reference TRBV7-3 and TRBJ2-2, is as follows: GAGVSQTPSNKVTEKGKYVELRCDPISGHTALYWYRQSLGQGPEFLIYFQGTGAADDSGLPNDRFFAVRPEGSVSTLKIQRTERGDSAVYLCASSLSYTGELFFGEGSRLTVL.

V usage is TRBV12-3 or TRBV12-4 and J usage is TRBJ1-1; weak D call: TRBD1 (6 bases). Between the trimmed V and J ends, which lost 6 bases and 3 bases, there was a span of 20 bases. The CDR3 has 16 amino acids. The CDR3 loop reads CASSLSARGLYTEAFF. In DNA, the CDR3 is TGTGCCAGCAGCCTATCGGCCAGGGGCTTGTACACTGAAGCTTTCTTT.

The chain has TRBV5-6 and TRBJ2-7, with a tentative D call TRBD2 (6 bases). This CDR3 spans 13 amino acids. Germline V gives CDR1 SGHDT, CDR2 YYEEEE. Trimming shortened V by 4 bases and J by 4 bases, and 12 bases separated the two germline ends. DNA for the CDR3: TGTGCCAGCAGCACGGGGGTTGAATACGAGCAGTACGTC. Protein sequence: CASSTGVEYEQYV.

The chain links TRBV2 to TRBJ1-1, with D unresolved. This CDR3 region has 13 residues. V was cut by 4 bases and J by 0 bases, with 6 bases left in between. Germline V gene data show CDR1 as SNHLY and CDR2 as FYNNEI. The DNA of the CDR3 is TGTGCCAGCAGTGCGGGGTTGAACACTGAAGCTTTCTTT. Translation: CASSAGLNTEAFF.

This clonotype was recorded many times. The chain joins TRBV3-1 to TRBJ2-7, with D possibly called TRBD1 or TRBD2 (6 bases each). Trimming shortened V by 1 base and J by 3 bases, and 10 bases separated the two germline ends. Per the germline V gene, CDR1 is LGHDT and CDR2 is YNNKEL (reference sequence). The CDR3 runs to 14 residues. The CDR3 sequence: CASSQGRGFYEQYF. In DNA form, the CDR3 reads TGTGCCAGCAGCCAAGGGAGGGGGTTCTACGAGCAGTACTTC.

The chain joins TRBV27 to TRBJ2-7; 9 bases match TRBD1. After removal of 3 bases from V and 12 bases from J, the junction contained 6 bases not matched to a gene. Germline assignment: CDR1 MNHEY and CDR2 SMNVEV (reference sequence). This CDR3 is 12 amino acids long. The chain's CDR3 is CASSLGQGRPYF. In nucleotides, the CDR3 is TGTGCCAGCAGTTTGGGACAGGGTCGTCCGTACTTC.

J is TRBJ1-1 and V is TRBV4-1; TRBD1 is a possible D gene (5 bases). The CDR3 has 15 amino acids. V was trimmed by 1 base and J by 4 bases, leaving 13 bases between them. The germline CDR1 and CDR2 sequences are MGHRA and YSYEKL. The CDR3 DNA reads as TGCGCCAGCAGCCAAGTGGGGCAGGGAGGCACTGAAGCTTTCTTT. This gives the protein CASSQVGQGGTEAFF.

The genes are TRBV5-1 and TRBJ1-5, with TRBD1 identical over 7 bases. The germline CDR1 and CDR2 sequences are SGHRS and YFSETQ. V trimming: 4 bases; J trimming: 0 bases; junction bases outside the gene matches: 13. The CDR3 is 18 residues long. CDR3 coding DNA: TGCGCCAGCAGCGGACACCGGGACAGACTTTATAGCAATCAGCCCCAGCATTTT. This codes for CASSGHRDRLYSNQPQHF. The whole variable domain, filled in from reference TRBV5-1 and TRBJ1-5, reads KAGVTQTPRYLIKTRGQQVTLSCSPISGHRSVSWYQQTPGQGLQFLFEYFSETQRNKGNFPGRFSGRQFSNSRSEMNVSTLELGDSALYLCASSGHRDRLYSNQPQHFGDGTRLSIL.

V and J are TRBV20-1 and TRBJ1-2, with D uncertain. Germline assignment: CDR1 DFQATT and CDR2 SNEGSKA (reference sequence). V lost 6 bases to trimming and J lost 0 bases, with 17 bases between them. This CDR3 has 15 amino acids. The CDR3: CSARFSEIANYGYTF. Here the CDR3 DNA reads TGCAGTGCCCGGTTCTCCGAAATAGCTAACTATGGCTACACCTTC.

In DNA, the CDR3 is TGTGCCAGCAGCCGGGAATCAGGGACCCAGTACTTC. Amino acids: CASSRESGTQYF. The genes are TRBV7-2 and TRBJ2-5, with D perhaps matching TRBD2 (5 bases). With 5 bases removed from V and 7 bases from J, the gap between germline ends came to 11 bases. This CDR3 has 12 residues. The V gene's germline CDR1 is SGHTA and CDR2 FQGNSA. Combining the CDR3 with reference TRBV7-2 and TRBJ2-5 gives the whole variable domain GAGVSQSPSNKVTEKGKDVELRCDPISGHTALYWYRQSLGQGLEFLIYFQGNSAPDKSGLPSDRFSAERTGGSVSTLTIQRTQQEDSAVYLCASSRESGTQYFGPGTRLLVL.

The rearrangement uses TRBV10-3 and TRBJ1-2; perhaps TRBD1 as D (6 bases). Germline V CDR1 and CDR2: ENHRY, SYGVKD. The CDR3 is 14 residues long. V gave up 6 bases and J gave up 0 bases, with 11 bases separating them. CDR3: CAIRINRANYGYTF. The CDR3 region has the DNA TGTGCCATCAGAATAAACAGGGCTAACTATGGCTACACCTTC.

V gene TRBV30 combines with J gene TRBJ1-5; no clear D. The CDR3 loop spans 15 amino acids. Germline CDR1 reads GTSNPN; CDR2 reads SVGIG (reference sequence). V was shortened by 2 bases and J by 0 bases, with 11 bases between the two germline ends. Here the CDR3 DNA reads TGTGCCTGGAGTCCCCGGGCATTTAGCAATCAGCCCCAGCATTTT. As protein: CAWSPRAFSNQPQHF.

This clonotype turned up a few times. The chain employs TRBV6-2 or TRBV6-3 and TRBJ2-7, with D perhaps matching TRBD1 (6 bases). Trimming shortened V by 3 bases and J by 0 bases, and 12 bases separated the two germline ends. CDR1 and CDR2 from the germline V gene are MNHEY and SVGEGT. This CDR3 spans 15 amino acids. CDR3 coding DNA: TGTGCCAGCAGTTATTACAGGGCCGACTCCTACGAGCAGTACGTC. Residues: CASSYYRADSYEQYV.

This clonotype was detected only a few times. The V and J genes are TRBV18 and TRBJ2-7, with D perhaps TRBD1 (6 bases). Deletions cut 3 bases from V and 9 bases from J, with 15 bases between. The CDR3 consists of 13 residues. Germline V gives CDR1 KGHSH, CDR2 LQKENI. CDR3 DNA sequence: TGTGCCAGCTCACCGGGACATCTCGTTCGGCAGTACTTC. Its protein is CASSPGHLVRQYF.

This clonotype was counted at least ten times. The rearrangement uses TRBV4-3 and TRBJ2-7, with 10 bases identical to TRBD1. V shed 1 base and J 3 bases; nucleotides not matched to a gene: 6. The CDR3 spans 16 residues. Per the germline V gene, CDR1 is LGHNA and CDR2 is YSLEER. This CDR3 reads CASSQGTGGRGYEQYF. The CDR3 DNA reads as TGCGCCAGCAGCCAAGGGACAGGGGGTAGGGGCTACGAGCAGTACTTC.

The rearrangement links TRBV18 to TRBJ2-5, with TRBD2 matching over 8 bases. The CDR3 length is 14 residues. Germline loops: CDR1 KGHSH, CDR2 LQKENI. V lost 3 bases to trimming and J lost 1 base; unmatched junction nucleotides: 1. The CDR3 DNA follows: TGTGCCAGCTCACCGACTAGCGTCCAAGAGACCCAGTACTTC. Translated, it gives CASSPTSVQETQYF.

In this sample, this clonotype turned up a few times. V gene TRBV6-2 or TRBV6-3 combines with J gene TRBJ2-7; D perhaps matches TRBD1 (6 bases). This CDR3 spans 15 amino acids. V shed 6 bases and J shed 6 bases, with 21 bases lying between them. The germline CDR1 and CDR2 sequences are MNHEY and SVGEGT. CDR3 region: CASSSPGTPRVEQYF. CDR3 DNA: TGTGCCAGCAGCTCTCCCGGGACACCCCGGGTCGAGCAGTACTTC.

The V and J genes are TRBV5-1 and TRBJ2-1; TRBD1 aligns across 9 bases. Per germline, CDR1 SGHRS and CDR2 YFSETQ. V shed 0 bases, J shed 6 bases, and the junction held 10 bases outside the gene matches. The CDR3 contains 17 residues. This chain's CDR3 is CASSLARLGQGINEQFF. The CDR3 region has the DNA TGCGCCAGCAGCTTGGCCCGGTTAGGACAGGGGATCAATGAGCAGTTCTTC. Together with reference TRBV5-1 and TRBJ2-1, the CDR3 gives the full variable domain: KAGVTQTPRYLIKTRGQQVTLSCSPISGHRSVSWYQQTPGQGLQFLFEYFSETQRNKGNFPGRFSGRQFSNSRSEMNVSTLELGDSALYLCASSLARLGQGINEQFFGPGTRLTVL.

This chain connects TRBV4-1 to TRBJ2-3; D is undetermined. Germline CDR1 reads MGHRA; CDR2 reads YSYEKL. The V end was cut by 3 bases, the J end by 4 bases, with 8 bases between. The CDR3 loop spans 13 amino acids. CDR3 protein: CASSQGRADTQYF. As DNA, the CDR3 is TGCGCCAGCAGCCAGGGTCGCGCAGATACGCAGTATTTT.

This clonotype was counted at least ten times. The rearrangement links TRBV12-3 or TRBV12-4 to TRBJ1-1; the D gene is possibly TRBD1 (6 bases). The V and J ends lost 7 bases and 6 bases respectively, with 12 bases between them. The CDR3 contains 12 residues. The CDR3 here is CASTREGAEAFF. The CDR3 DNA sequence: TGTGCCAGCACCCGGGAGGGGGCTGAAGCTTTCTTT.

This clonotype was detected a few times. The gene calls are TRBV20-1 and TRBJ2-5, with no clear D. The germline V and J ends were trimmed by 4 bases and 5 bases, with 8 bases remaining between them. Looked up from germline, CDR1 is DFQATT and CDR2 is SNEGSKA (reference sequence). The CDR3 loop spans 11 amino acids. CDR3 coding DNA: TGCAGTGCTATTTATTTCGAGACCCAGTACTTC. Protein: CSAIYFETQYF.

CDR3 loop: CASSSSLNQPQHF. The CDR3 bases are TGTGCCAGCAGTTCGAGCCTCAATCAGCCCCAGCATTTT. The rearrangement joins TRBV28 to TRBJ1-5; the D is unclear. This CDR3 region has 13 residues. Trimming removed 4 bases from V and 3 bases from J, with 7 bases in between. From germline, CDR1 is MDHEN and CDR2 SYDVKM.

This clonotype has a handful of counts. V and J are TRBV5-8 and TRBJ1-5; TRBD1 matches 8 bases. J was trimmed by 6 bases and V by 4 bases; bases with no gene match: 12. Germline CDR1 is SGHTS and CDR2 is YDEGEE. The CDR3 loop spans 16 amino acids. The CDR3 DNA is TGTGCCAGCAGCCGGTACATGGGAGGGACAGGTCAGCCCCAGCATTTT. This codes for CASSRYMGGTGQPQHF. Looking up the rest from reference TRBV5-8 and TRBJ1-5 gives the full variable domain: EAGVTQSPTHLIKTRGQQATLRCSPISGHTSVYWYQQALGLGLQFLLWYDEGEERNRGNFPPRFSGRQFPNYSSELNVNALELEDSALYLCASSRYMGGTGQPQHFGDGTRLSIL.

This clonotype was seen more than once but under ten times. This chain uses TRBV7-9 with TRBJ2-5; D might be TRBD1 or TRBD2, each matching 5 bases. Trimming pared 3 bases from V and 5 bases from J, leaving 19 bases between. The CDR3 runs 16 residues. Germline loops: CDR1 SEHNR, CDR2 FQNEAQ (reference sequence). The CDR3 DNA is TGTGCCAGCAGCTTCTCCGCCGGGACCTTCGGGGAGACCCAGTACTTC. This translates into CASSFSAGTFGETQYF.

With respect to this clonotype: Compared with germline, one end of the junction differs, possibly owing to a read error. This chain joins TRBV4-2 and TRBJ2-2, with 9 bases identical to TRBD2. Germline-derived CDR1 and CDR2 are LGHNA and YNFKEQ. This CDR3 has 17 residues. CDR3 amino acids: CASSQDGGLANIGELFF. CDR3 bases: TGTGCCAGCAGCCAAGACGGGGGACTAGCAAACATCGGGGAGCTGTTTTTT.